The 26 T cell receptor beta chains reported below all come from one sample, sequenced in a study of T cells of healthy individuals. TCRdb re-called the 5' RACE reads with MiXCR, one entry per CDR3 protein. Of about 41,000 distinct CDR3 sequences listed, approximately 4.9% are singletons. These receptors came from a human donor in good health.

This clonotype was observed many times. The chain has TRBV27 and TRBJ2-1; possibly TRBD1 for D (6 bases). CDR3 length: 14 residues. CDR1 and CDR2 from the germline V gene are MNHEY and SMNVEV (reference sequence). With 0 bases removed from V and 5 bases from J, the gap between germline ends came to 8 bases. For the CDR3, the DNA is TGTGCCAGCAGTTTATCCAGGGGAGACAATGAGCAGTTCTTC. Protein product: CASSLSRGDNEQFF.

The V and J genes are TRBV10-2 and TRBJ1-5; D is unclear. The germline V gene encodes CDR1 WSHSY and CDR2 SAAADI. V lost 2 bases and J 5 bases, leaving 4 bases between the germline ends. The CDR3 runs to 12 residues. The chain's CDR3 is CASSEGHQPQHF. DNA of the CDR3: TGCGCCAGCAGTGAGGGCCATCAGCCCCAGCATTTT.

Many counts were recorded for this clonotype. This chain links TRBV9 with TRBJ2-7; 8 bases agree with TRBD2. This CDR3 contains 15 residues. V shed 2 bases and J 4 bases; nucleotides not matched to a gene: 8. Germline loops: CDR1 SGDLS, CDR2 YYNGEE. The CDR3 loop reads CASSVSGGDTYEQYF. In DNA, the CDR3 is TGTGCCAGCAGCGTGAGCGGGGGAGACACTTACGAGCAGTACTTC. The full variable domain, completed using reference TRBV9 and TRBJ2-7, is DSGVTQTPKHLITATGQRVTLRCSPRSGDLSVYWYQQSLDQGLQFLIQYYNGEERAKGNILERFSAQQFPDLHSELNLSSLELGDSALYFCASSVSGGDTYEQYFGPGTRLTVT.

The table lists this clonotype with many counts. CDR3 residues: CSAYLPTVNTEAFF. In nucleotides, the CDR3 is TGCAGTGCTTACCTCCCAACTGTAAACACTGAAGCTTTCTTT. This chain uses TRBV20-1 with TRBJ1-1; D ambiguous. Germline CDR1 DFQATT, CDR2 SNEGSKA (reference sequence). The CDR3 runs to 14 residues. Trimming cost V 5 bases and J 2 bases, with 15 bases left between them.

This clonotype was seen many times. CDR3 protein: CASSPQGPQETQYF. The DNA of the CDR3 is TGTGCCAGCAGCCCTCAGGGGCCCCAAGAGACCCAGTACTTC. This chain links TRBV6-6 with TRBJ2-5, with TRBD1 as a possible D gene (6 bases). Trimming stripped 6 bases from V and 1 base from J, with 12 bases between. Germline V CDR1 and CDR2: MNHNY, SVGAGI (reference sequence). This CDR3 spans 14 amino acids.

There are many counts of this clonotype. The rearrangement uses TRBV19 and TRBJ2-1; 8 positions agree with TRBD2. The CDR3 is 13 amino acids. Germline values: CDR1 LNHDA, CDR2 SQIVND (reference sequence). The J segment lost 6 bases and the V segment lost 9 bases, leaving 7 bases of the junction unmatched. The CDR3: CASRREGLNEQFF. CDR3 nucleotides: TGTGCCAGCCGACGGGAGGGCCTCAATGAGCAGTTCTTC.

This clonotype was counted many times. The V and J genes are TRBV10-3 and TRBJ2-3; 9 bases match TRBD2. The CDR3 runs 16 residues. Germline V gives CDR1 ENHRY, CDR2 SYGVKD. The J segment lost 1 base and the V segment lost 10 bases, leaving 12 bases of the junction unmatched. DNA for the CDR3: TGTGCCACCGAGACCTCTGAGCGGGGGGGCACAGATACGCAGTATTTT. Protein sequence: CATETSERGGTDTQYF.

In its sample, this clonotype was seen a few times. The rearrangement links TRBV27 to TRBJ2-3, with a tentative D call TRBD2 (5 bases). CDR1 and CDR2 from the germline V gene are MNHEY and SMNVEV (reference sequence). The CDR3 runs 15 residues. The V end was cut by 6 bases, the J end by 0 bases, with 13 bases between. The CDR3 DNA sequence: TGTGCCAGCAGGGTCCTCGGGGTCAGCACAGATACGCAGTATTTT. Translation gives CASRVLGVSTDTQYF.

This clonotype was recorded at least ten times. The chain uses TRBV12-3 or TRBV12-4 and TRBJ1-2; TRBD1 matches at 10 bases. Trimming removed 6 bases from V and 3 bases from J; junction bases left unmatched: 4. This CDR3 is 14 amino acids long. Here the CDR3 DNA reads TGTGCCAGCAGCGGGGACAGGGGTTACTATGGCTACACCTTC. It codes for CASSGDRGYYGYTF.

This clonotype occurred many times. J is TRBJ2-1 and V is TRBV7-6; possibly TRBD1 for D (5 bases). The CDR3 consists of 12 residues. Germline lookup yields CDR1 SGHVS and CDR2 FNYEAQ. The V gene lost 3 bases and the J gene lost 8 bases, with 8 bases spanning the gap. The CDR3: CASSLTVDEQFF. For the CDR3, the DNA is TGTGCCAGCAGCTTGACAGTGGATGAGCAGTTCTTC.

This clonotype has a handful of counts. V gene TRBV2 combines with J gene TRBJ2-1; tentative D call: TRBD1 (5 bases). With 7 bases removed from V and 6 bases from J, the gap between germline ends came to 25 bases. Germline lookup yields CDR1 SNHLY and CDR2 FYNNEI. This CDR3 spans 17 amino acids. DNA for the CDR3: TGTGCCAGCATCAAAAATGAACAGGACCTTGAGAGCAATGAGCAGTTCTTC. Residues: CASIKNEQDLESNEQFF.

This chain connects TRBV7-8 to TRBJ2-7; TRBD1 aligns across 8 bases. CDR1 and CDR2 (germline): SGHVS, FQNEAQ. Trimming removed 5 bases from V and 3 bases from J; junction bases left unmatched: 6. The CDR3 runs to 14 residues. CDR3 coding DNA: TGTGCCAGCAGCCTTGGGGACAGGATCTACGAGCAGTACTTC. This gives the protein CASSLGDRIYEQYF.

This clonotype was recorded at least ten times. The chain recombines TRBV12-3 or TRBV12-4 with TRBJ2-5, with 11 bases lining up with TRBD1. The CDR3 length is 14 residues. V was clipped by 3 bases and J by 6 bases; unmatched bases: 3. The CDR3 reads CASSFGTGGKTQYF. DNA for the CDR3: TGTGCCAGCAGTTTTGGGACAGGGGGAAAGACCCAGTACTTC.

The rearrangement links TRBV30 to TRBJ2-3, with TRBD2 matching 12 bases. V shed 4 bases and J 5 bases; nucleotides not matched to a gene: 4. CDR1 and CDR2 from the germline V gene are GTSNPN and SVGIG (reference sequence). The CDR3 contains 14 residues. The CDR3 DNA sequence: TGTGCCTGGAAGACTAGCGGGAGCGGAGATACGCAGTATTTT. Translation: CAWKTSGSGDTQYF.

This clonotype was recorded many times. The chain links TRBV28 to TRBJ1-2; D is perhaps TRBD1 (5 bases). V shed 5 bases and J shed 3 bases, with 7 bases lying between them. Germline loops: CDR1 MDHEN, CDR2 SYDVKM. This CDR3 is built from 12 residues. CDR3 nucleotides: TGTGCCAGCAGTCCGGGGGACTATGGCTACACCTTC. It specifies CASSPGDYGYTF.

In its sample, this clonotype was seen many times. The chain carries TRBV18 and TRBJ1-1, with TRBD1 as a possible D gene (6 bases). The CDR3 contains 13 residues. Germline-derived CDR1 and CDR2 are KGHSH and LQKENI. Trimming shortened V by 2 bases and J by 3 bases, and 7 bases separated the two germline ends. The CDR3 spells CASSPRQDTEAFF. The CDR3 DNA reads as TGTGCCAGCTCACCAAGACAGGACACTGAAGCTTTCTTT.

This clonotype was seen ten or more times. The CDR3, as DNA: TGTGCCAGCAGTTCCAGACTAGGGGGAGAGACCCAGTACTTC. Amino acid sequence: CASSSRLGGETQYF. The chain has TRBV27 and TRBJ2-5; D possibly uses TRBD1 or TRBD2 (6 bases each). This CDR3 spans 14 amino acids. Trimming shortened V by 4 bases and J by 4 bases, and 13 bases separated the two germline ends. Per the germline V gene, CDR1 is MNHEY and CDR2 is SMNVEV (reference sequence).

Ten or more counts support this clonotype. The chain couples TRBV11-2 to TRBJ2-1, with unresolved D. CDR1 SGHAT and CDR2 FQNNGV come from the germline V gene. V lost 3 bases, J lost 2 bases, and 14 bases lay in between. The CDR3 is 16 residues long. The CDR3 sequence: CASSFRRSDTYNEQFF. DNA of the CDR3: TGTGCCAGCAGCTTCCGTCGTTCCGATACCTACAATGAGCAGTTCTTC.

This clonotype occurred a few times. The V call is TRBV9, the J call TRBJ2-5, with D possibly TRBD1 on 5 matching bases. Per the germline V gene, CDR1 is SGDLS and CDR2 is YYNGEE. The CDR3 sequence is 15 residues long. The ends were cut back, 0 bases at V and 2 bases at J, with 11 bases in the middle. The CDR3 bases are TGTGCCAGCAGCGTAGAAAGCAGGGCTCAAGAGACCCAGTACTTC. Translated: CASSVESRAQETQYF.

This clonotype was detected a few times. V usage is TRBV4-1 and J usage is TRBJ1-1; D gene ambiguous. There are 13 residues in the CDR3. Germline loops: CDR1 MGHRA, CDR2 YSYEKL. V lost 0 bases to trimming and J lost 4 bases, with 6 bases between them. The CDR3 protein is CASSQDRITEAFF. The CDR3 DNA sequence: TGCGCCAGCAGCCAAGATAGAATCACTGAAGCTTTCTTT.

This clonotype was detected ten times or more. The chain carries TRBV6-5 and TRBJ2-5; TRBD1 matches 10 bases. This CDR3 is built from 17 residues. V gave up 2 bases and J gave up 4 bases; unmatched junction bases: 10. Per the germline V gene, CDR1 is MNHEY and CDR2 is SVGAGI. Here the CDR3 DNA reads TGTGCCAGCAGTTACCTCCCGGACAGGGGGATAGGAGAGACCCAGTACTTC. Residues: CASSYLPDRGIGETQYF.

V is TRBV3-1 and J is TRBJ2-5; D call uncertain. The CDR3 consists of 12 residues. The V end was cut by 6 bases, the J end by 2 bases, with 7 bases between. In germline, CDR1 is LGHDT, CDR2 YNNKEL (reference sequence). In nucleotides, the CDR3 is TGTGCCAGCAGTCCCCAACAAGAGACCCAGTACTTC. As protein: CASSPQQETQYF.

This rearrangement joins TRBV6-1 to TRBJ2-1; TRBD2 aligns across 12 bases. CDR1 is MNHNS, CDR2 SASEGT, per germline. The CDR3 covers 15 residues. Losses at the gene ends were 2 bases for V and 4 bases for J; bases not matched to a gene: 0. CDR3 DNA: TGTGCCAGCAGTGAACTAGCGGGGGGGTACAATGAGCAGTTCTTC. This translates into CASSELAGGYNEQFF.

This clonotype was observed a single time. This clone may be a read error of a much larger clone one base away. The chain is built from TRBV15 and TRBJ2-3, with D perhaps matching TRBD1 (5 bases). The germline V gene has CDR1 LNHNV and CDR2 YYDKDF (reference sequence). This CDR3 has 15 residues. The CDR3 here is CATSRRQGSKDTQYF. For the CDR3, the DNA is TGTGCCACCAGCAGAAGGCAGGGTAGCAAAGATACGCAGTATTTT. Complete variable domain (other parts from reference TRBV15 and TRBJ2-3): DAMVIQNPRYQVTQFGKPVTLSCSQTLNHNVMYWYQQKSSQAPKLLFHYYDKDFNNEADTPDNFQSRRPNTSFCFLDIRSPGLGDTAMYLCATSRRQGSKDTQYFGPGTRLTVL.

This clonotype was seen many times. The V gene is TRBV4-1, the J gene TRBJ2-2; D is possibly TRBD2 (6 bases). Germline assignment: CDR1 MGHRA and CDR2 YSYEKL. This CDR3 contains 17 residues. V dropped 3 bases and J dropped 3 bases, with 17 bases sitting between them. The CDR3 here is CASSHGLAGLYTGELFF. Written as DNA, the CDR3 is TGCGCCAGCAGCCACGGGTTGGCGGGGCTATACACCGGGGAGCTGTTTTTT.

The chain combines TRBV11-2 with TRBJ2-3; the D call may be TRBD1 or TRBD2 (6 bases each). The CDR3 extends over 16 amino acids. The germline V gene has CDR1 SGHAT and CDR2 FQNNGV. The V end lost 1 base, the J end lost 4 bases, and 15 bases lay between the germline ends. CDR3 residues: CASSLAGALGADTQYF. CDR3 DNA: TGTGCCAGCAGCTTAGCGGGGGCGCTTGGCGCAGATACGCAGTATTTT.